This T cell receptor (beta chain) derives from a study of shared clonotypes between healthy human individuals (dated by TCRdb to the early 2020s). Background on the whole study: The cohort comprised two women and a few men aged 18 to 49 years. To estimate repertoire size and how much clonotype sharing occurs between individuals, the study deeply sequenced the blood TCR repertoires of five healthy adults. Leukapheresis yielded between about 0.85 and 9 billion PBMCs per donor. Libraries were prepared and TCR repertoires were sequenced by different laboratories using diverse techniques, in order to increase sequencing depth and limit assay-specific biases. Overall results and qualifications from the work: The small number of donors limited the genetic and exposure-history diversity represented. Based on pairwise subsampling, the degree of clonotype sharing among donors was expected to be affected by sequencing depth. Sampling was restricted to blood, and TCR repertoires in tissue are likely to differ from TCR repertoires in blood.

The sample holds a few counts of this clone. Its antigen specificity is not known. No clone much larger than this one lies a single base away; base qualities are absent. Using the deep immunoSEQ assay, multiplex PCR amplified TCR CDR3 regions from genomic DNA. Genomic DNA extracted from each cell subset was distributed evenly over all wells of several immunoSEQ 96-well plates, and each plate served as one replicate. For unsorted PBMC, each replicate PCR was loaded with roughly 0.3 ug genomic DNA, equivalent to 30,000 or so T cell genomes. Ten immunoSEQ deep assay plates were used to sequence unsorted PBMC genomic DNA. The purified libraries were quantified using a Qubit 3.0 fluorometer, sized with a Bioanalyzer 2100, and then quantified again using the KAPA Library Quantification kit. Every immunoSEQ 96-well plate was sequenced on a dedicated single-read 150-cycle Illumina NextSeq 550 flow cell. From the authors' description of their analysis: The immunoSEQ output contained only junctional sequences without quality scores, so filtering could not match that applied to full-length reads. To assign V/J genes and CDR3, sequences were annotated using PyIR, a Python wrapper for IgBLAST v1.9, with IMGT germline references. Any read was removed if the V/J assignment was weak (E-value above 1e-6), the CDR3 was missing, or the read contained stop codons, out-of-frame junctions, or ambiguous translated residues. V3J clonotypes were defined by identical inferred V gene, J gene, and CDR3 amino acid sequence. To compute the percentage overlap between repertoires, the number of shared unique clonotypes was divided by the size of the smaller repertoire. Repertoire richness was assessed with RTK rarefaction, the Chao1 estimator, and Recon v2.1 estimates of unobserved clonotypes. This is the immuneACCESS table as TCRdb keeps it, with only in-frame sequences that have V and J called. A part of the clones is gone; compared with another copy, unresolved V genes explain less than half, and the rest is unexplained. V and J calls and clone size are those listed in that table; D and trimming were worked out from the DNA. The sample includes about 510,000 clones, with more than 65% observed a single time. Of the sample, over 10% is held by the ten largest clones.

CDR1 and CDR2 are read off the germline V gene as LGHNA and YSLEER. From the cysteine up to the phenylalanine, the CDR3 has a length of 15 residues. Kept here is only the CDR3 DNA, which spans 45 bases and is read in frame from base 1. The trim is 1 base for V and 4 bases for J, with a gap of 13 bases between the germline ends. Healthy HIV-negative adults with no recently reported acute infections or vaccinations were included as donors. All donors were Caucasian adults living in Nashville, Tennessee, USA. For unsorted samples, some 90 million PBMCs were counted and genomic DNA was extracted with the QIAamp DNA Blood Mini kit. Blood was obtained by leukapheresis, after which PBMCs were separated by Ficoll-Histopaque density gradient centrifugation and cryopreserved in liquid nitrogen vapor phase.

Specimen: PBMCs. The chain was built from TRBV4-3 and TRBJ1-2; TRBD1 is a weak D gene call, 6 bases matching. This receptor was identified in a woman aged 40 to 50 in good health. Some clones in this sample may be carry-over from other donors' samples. The DNA reads as follows: TGCGCCAGCAGCCAAGCGCGGGACACCGGCTATGGCTACACCTTC. The resulting protein is CASSQARDTGYGYTF.